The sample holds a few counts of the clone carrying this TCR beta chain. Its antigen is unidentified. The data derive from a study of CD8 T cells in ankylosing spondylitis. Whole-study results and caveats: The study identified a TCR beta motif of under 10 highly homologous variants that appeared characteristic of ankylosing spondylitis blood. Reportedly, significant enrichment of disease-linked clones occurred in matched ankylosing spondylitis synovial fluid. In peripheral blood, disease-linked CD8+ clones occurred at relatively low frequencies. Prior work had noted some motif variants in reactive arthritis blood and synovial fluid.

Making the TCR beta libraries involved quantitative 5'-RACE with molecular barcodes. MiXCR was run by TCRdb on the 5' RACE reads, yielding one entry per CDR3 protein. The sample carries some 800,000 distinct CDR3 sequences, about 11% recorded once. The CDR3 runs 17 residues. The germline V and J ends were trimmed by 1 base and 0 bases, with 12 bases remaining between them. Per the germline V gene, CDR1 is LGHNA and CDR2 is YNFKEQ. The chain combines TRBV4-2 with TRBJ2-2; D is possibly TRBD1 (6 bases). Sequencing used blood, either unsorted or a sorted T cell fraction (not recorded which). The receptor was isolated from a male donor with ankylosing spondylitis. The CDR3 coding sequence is TGTGCCAGCAGCCAAGGAACCGGGACAACGAACACCGGGGAGCTGTTTTTT. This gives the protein CASSQGTGTTNTGELFF.